The clone carrying this T cell receptor (beta chain) turned up a few times. Its antigen remains unknown. With V trimmed by 0 bases and J by 4 bases, 17 bases remained unmatched. This CDR3 region has 20 residues. CDR1 SGHNT and CDR2 YYREEE come from the germline V gene (reference sequence). This entry comes from a study of identical twins. Template switching added a universal primer binding site, and final cDNA carried unique molecular identifiers. TCRdb reprocessed the 5' RACE reads with MiXCR, giving one entry per CDR3 protein. The sample lists some 460,000 distinct CDR3 sequences; 13% to 15% were seen once. Whole-study results and caveats: For monozygotic twins, models underestimated out-of-frame TCR alpha sharing. Clonotypes of the beta chain that were abundant in cord blood carried fewer insertions (memory repertoires showed none). Beta out-of-frame sequences showed weaker excess sharing between twins.

The same sample was also used in a study of yellow fever vaccine responses in identical twins.

This rearrangement joins TRBV5-4 to TRBJ2-2; TRBD1 matches at 8 bases. The specimen was CD4+ T cells sorted from blood. This sequence was found in a woman in her late teens or twenties in good health. The DNA for the CDR3 is TGTGCCAGCAGCTTGGTTGAGCGCAACCTCAGGGGGCAGGGCACCGGGGAGCTGTTTTTT. Protein sequence: CASSLVERNLRGQGTGELFF.